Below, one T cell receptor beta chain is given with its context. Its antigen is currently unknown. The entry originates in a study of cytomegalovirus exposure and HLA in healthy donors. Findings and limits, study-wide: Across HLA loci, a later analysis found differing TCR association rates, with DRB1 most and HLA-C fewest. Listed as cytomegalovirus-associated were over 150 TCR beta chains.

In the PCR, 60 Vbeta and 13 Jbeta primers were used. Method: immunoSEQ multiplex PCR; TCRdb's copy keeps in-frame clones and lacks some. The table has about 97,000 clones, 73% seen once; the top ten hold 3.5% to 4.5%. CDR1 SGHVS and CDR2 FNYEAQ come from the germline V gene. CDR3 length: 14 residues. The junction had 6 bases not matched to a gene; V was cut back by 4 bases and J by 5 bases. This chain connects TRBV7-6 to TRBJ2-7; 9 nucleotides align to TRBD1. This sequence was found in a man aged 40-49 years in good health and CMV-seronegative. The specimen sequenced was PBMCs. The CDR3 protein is CASSWGQGVNEQYF. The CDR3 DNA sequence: TGTGCCAGCAGCTGGGGACAGGGAGTCAACGAGCAGTACTTC.